Following are 12 T cell receptor beta chains from one sample sequenced in a study of OX40 agonist ivuxolimab in advanced cancers. Sequencing used immunoSEQ multiplex PCR; TCRdb keeps in-frame clones, though not all of them. The table lists 8,000 to 9,500 clones, roughly two thirds of them singletons, with approximately 30% in the top ten. This specimen was CD4+ or CD8+ T cells sorted from blood, taken in a trial of the OX40 agonist ivuxolimab. All receptors derive from an adult with an advanced solid tumor such as melanoma, head and neck, liver or kidney cancer.

The chain combines TRBV11-3 with TRBJ1-1; no definite D call. The CDR3 totals 13 residues. Trimming took off 1 base at V and 1 base at J, with 4 bases between the two ends. Per germline, CDR1 SGHNT and CDR2 YENEEA. The CDR3 nucleotides are TGTGCCAGCAGCTTAGTACAGAACACTGAAGCTTTCTTT. Protein product: CASSLVQNTEAFF.

This clone was observed a handful of times. In nucleotides, the CDR3 is TGTGCCAGCAGCGTAGACAGGGGGCAAGGCTACACCTTC. It encodes CASSVDRGQGYTF. V gene TRBV9 combines with J gene TRBJ1-2; 9 bases are a match to TRBD1. Germline CDR1 is SGDLS and CDR2 is YYNGEE. Unmatched junction bases numbered 2, after V lost 0 bases and J lost 8 bases. The CDR3 covers 13 residues.

The chain recombines TRBV6-5 with TRBJ2-3; D is possibly TRBD1 (6 bases). V was clipped by 2 bases and J by 2 bases, with 8 bases between them. The CDR3 sequence is 14 residues long. Germline V gene sequence: CDR1 MNHEY, CDR2 SVGAGI. The CDR3 loop is CASSYRQDTDTQYF. Written as DNA, the CDR3 is TGTGCCAGCAGTTACCGACAGGACACAGATACGCAGTATTTT.

The table lists this clone with a count of one. The chain has TRBV30 and TRBJ1-1; D possibly corresponds to TRBD1 (5 bases). Germline loops: CDR1 GTSNPN, CDR2 SVGIG (reference sequence). There are 13 residues in the CDR3. Trimming took 0 bases from V and 1 from J, leaving 6 bases between them. Written as DNA, the CDR3 is TGTGCCTGGAGTGTAGGGGAGAACACTGAAGCTTTCTTT. As protein: CAWSVGENTEAFF.

The V call is TRBV5-4, the J call TRBJ2-3; D unresolved. The CDR3 has 15 amino acids. CDR1 and CDR2 (germline): SGHNT, YYREEE (reference sequence). V was pared by 3 bases and J by 1 base, with 12 bases between. Here the CDR3 reads CASSYALVGTDTQYF. The CDR3 DNA follows: TGTGCCAGCAGCTACGCCTTGGTAGGCACAGATACGCAGTATTTT.

In this sample, this clone turned up once. The chain is built from TRBV2 and TRBJ2-1; 11 bases are shared with TRBD1. This CDR3 is built from 14 residues. V lost 8 bases, J lost 5 bases, and 5 bases stayed unmatched. CDR1 SNHLY and CDR2 FYNNEI come from the germline V gene. CDR3 in DNA: TGTGCCAGCTGGACAGGGGGCGACGACAATGAGCAGTTCTTC. This codes for CASWTGGDDNEQFF. Supplemented by reference TRBV2 and TRBJ2-1, the full variable domain reads EPEVTQTPSHQVTQMGQEVILRCVPISNHLYFYWYRQILGQKVEFLVSFYNNEISEKSEIFDDQFSVERPDGSNFTLKIRSTKLEDSAMYFCASWTGGDDNEQFFGPGTRLTVL.

The chain recombines TRBV6-1 with TRBJ1-2; TRBD1 aligns across 11 bases. V was pared by 7 bases and J by 4 bases, with 8 bases of the junction left unmatched. The CDR3 contains 15 residues. Per germline, CDR1 MNHNS and CDR2 SASEGT. As DNA, the CDR3 is TGTGCCAGCACCCTCGGACAGGGGGCCAGCTATGGCTACACCTTC. Encoded protein: CASTLGQGASYGYTF.

The genes are TRBV2 and TRBJ1-1; D not resolved. There are 16 residues in the CDR3. Germline V gives CDR1 SNHLY, CDR2 FYNNEI. The V gene lost 6 bases and the J gene lost 1 base, with 18 bases spanning the gap. The CDR3 is CASSQGFPSPNTEAFF. The CDR3 DNA follows: TGTGCCAGCAGCCAAGGATTCCCAAGTCCGAACACTGAAGCTTTCTTT.

The chain uses TRBV27 and TRBJ1-3, with unresolved D. Germline CDR1 is MNHEY and CDR2 is SMNVEV (reference sequence). Trimming pared 4 bases from V and 1 base from J, leaving 8 bases between. This CDR3 is built from 14 residues. CDR3 coding DNA: TGTGCCAGCAGTTCTGACACGTCTGGAAACACCATATATTTT. It specifies CASSSDTSGNTIYF.

The rearrangement links TRBV27 to TRBJ1-2; D gene unclear. The germline gives CDR1 MNHEY, CDR2 SMNVEV (reference sequence). The CDR3 is 16 residues long. V was trimmed by 0 bases and J by 6 bases, leaving 17 bases between them. CDR3 coding DNA: TGTGCCAGCAGTTTATCGATGGAGGGCAGGTGGAATGGCTACACCTTC. Translating it yields CASSLSMEGRWNGYTF.

V gene TRBV6-6 combines with J gene TRBJ2-7; TRBD1 aligns across 7 bases. CDR1 and CDR2 (germline): MNHNY, SVGAGI (reference sequence). Trimming at V came to 11 bases and at J to 0 bases, leaving 10 bases not matched to a gene. The CDR3 spans 14 residues. CDR3 nucleotide sequence: TGTGCCGGGGCTCCGACAGGGAACTCCTACGAGCAGTACTTC. As protein: CAGAPTGNSYEQYF.

The V and J genes are TRBV5-4 and TRBJ1-1; possibly TRBD1 for D (6 bases). The germline V gene encodes CDR1 SGHNT and CDR2 YYREEE (reference sequence). The V gene lost 2 bases and the J gene lost 4 bases, with 15 bases spanning the gap. CDR3 length: 15 amino acids. The DNA of the CDR3 is TGTGCCAGCAGCTTAGTTCCTAGGGGGGGCACTGAAGCTTTCTTT. Protein sequence: CASSLVPRGGTEAFF.